This TCR beta chain was recorded in a study of shared clonotypes between healthy human individuals. Only a few counts were recorded for this clone. Germline V lookup: CDR1 MNHNS, CDR2 SASEGT. The CDR3 spans 12 residues. V lost 6 bases, J lost 1 base, and 6 bases lay in between. A CD45RA+ naive subset and a CD45RA-negative memory subset were split from CD4+ cells. TCRdb's table, derived via immunoSEQ multiplex PCR, lists solely in-frame clones and lacks some. The data contain 300,000 to 350,000 clones, less than 75% of them singletons. The receptor was derived from a man aged 25-40 years in good health. V and J are TRBV6-1 and TRBJ1-2, with a possible D match to TRBD1 (5 bases). Sequenced sample: memory CD4+ T cells sorted from blood. Specified subset: CD45RA-negative fraction. CDR3 amino acids: CASSDSNYGYTF. The DNA of the CDR3 is TGTGCCAGCAGCGACAGTAACTATGGCTACACCTTC.